The 20 T cell receptor beta chains below all came from one sample that was sequenced in a study of shared clonotypes between healthy human individuals. Produced via immunoSEQ multiplex PCR; TCRdb's table is partial and in-frame only. The sample consists of around 1.9 million clones, about 93% of them appearing once. Terminally differentiated effector memory CD45RA+ cells were excluded from the naive CD8 cells, which were CD45RO-negative and positively selected for CCR7. The sample was naive CD8+ T cells from PBMCs. The source is a man between 18 and 35 years old in good health. Some clones in this sample may be carry-over from other donors' samples.

This clone has only a few counts. CDR3 DNA sequence: TGTGCCAGCGGGGACAGGGTTGGCCAGCCCCAGCATTTT. Protein sequence: CASGDRVGQPQHF. The rearrangement uses TRBV6-1 and TRBJ1-5; 9 bases align to TRBD1. There are 13 residues in the CDR3. V dropped 8 bases and J dropped 7; count of bases not matched to a gene: 6. Germline values: CDR1 MNHNS, CDR2 SASEGT.

The V and J genes are TRBV19 and TRBJ2-2, with 7 bases that match TRBD2. V was pared by 3 bases and J by 7 bases, with 5 bases of the junction left unmatched. Germline V gene data show CDR1 as LNHDA and CDR2 as SQIVND (reference sequence). There are 14 residues in the CDR3. The CDR3 DNA reads as TGTGCCAGTAGTATGGGAGGGAGAGTCGGGGAGCTGTTTTTT. Protein sequence: CASSMGGRVGELFF.

The chain combines TRBV13 with TRBJ1-1; D is unclear. The CDR3 is 14 residues long. Between the trimmed V and J ends, which lost 1 base and 1 base, there was a span of 7 bases. Germline CDR1 and CDR2: PRHDT and FYEKMQ (reference sequence). CDR3 nucleotides: TGTGCCAGCAGCTTAGCAGAAGCGAACACTGAAGCTTTCTTT. Its protein product is CASSLAEANTEAFF.

The rearrangement links TRBV19 to TRBJ2-2; D is ambiguous. The V end was cut by 1 base, the J end by 6 bases, with 0 bases between. This CDR3 is built from 11 residues. CDR1 LNHDA and CDR2 SQIVND come from the germline V gene (reference sequence). The CDR3 loop reads CASSIAGELFF. The CDR3 coding sequence is TGTGCCAGTAGTATAGCCGGGGAGCTGTTTTTT. The full variable domain, rest sourced from reference TRBV19 and TRBJ2-2, is DGGITQSPKYLFRKEGQNVTLSCEQNLNHDAMYWYRQDPGQGLRLIYYSQIVNDFQKGDIAEGYSVSREKKESFPLTVTSAQKNPTAFYLCASSIAGELFFGEGSRLTVL.

The chain uses TRBV9 and TRBJ2-1; 11 bases are a match to TRBD2. Looked up from germline, CDR1 is SGDLS and CDR2 is YYNGEE. This CDR3 has 20 amino acids. The V segment lost 3 bases and the J segment 0 bases; nucleotides outside the gene matches: 14. CDR3: CASSAEDGTSGLSSYNEQFF. CDR3 nucleotides: TGTGCCAGCAGCGCAGAGGACGGGACTAGCGGATTGAGCTCCTACAATGAGCAGTTCTTC.

This sequence joins TRBV11-2 and TRBJ2-1, with D tentatively TRBD1 or TRBD2 (5 bases each). Germline V gives CDR1 SGHAT, CDR2 FQNNGV. V was pared by 5 bases and J by 9 bases, with 17 bases between. The CDR3 loop spans 14 amino acids. The DNA for the CDR3 is TGTGCCAGCAGCCAAATTAGAGGGGCAGTTGAGCAGTTCTTC. Amino acids: CASSQIRGAVEQFF.

This chain connects TRBV27 to TRBJ2-1; possibly TRBD1 or TRBD2 for D (5 bases each). The germline V gene encodes CDR1 MNHEY and CDR2 SMNVEV (reference sequence). The length of the CDR3 is 12 residues. Trimming stripped 7 bases from V and 10 bases from J, with 14 bases between. DNA for the CDR3: TGTGCCAGCACGGTCGACGGGACCGAGCAGTTCTTC. Translation: CASTVDGTEQFF.

The rearrangement joins TRBV14 to TRBJ2-7; D is uncertain. The CDR3 contains 14 residues. Germline CDR1 and CDR2: SGHDN and FVKESK. V lost 4 bases to trimming and J lost 2 bases, with 12 bases between them. The CDR3 bases are TGTGCCAGCAGCCCGGCAGGTTATACCTACGAGCAGTACTTC. Translated: CASSPAGYTYEQYF. The whole variable domain, remainder taken from reference TRBV14 and TRBJ2-7, is EAGVTQFPSHSVIEKGQTVTLRCDPISGHDNLYWYRRVMGKEIKFLLHFVKESKQDESGMPNNRFLAERTGGTYSTLKVQPAELEDSGVYFCASSPAGYTYEQYFGPGTRLTVT.

J is TRBJ1-6 and V is TRBV7-9, with D perhaps TRBD1 (5 bases). The CDR3 runs to 17 residues. Germline V gene data show CDR1 as SEHNR and CDR2 as FQNEAQ (reference sequence). Trimming left V 7 bases short and J 5 bases short, with 21 bases between. The CDR3 sequence: CASISEGGARDNSPLHF. As DNA, the CDR3 is TGTGCCAGCATCTCCGAGGGCGGCGCCAGGGATAATTCACCCCTCCACTTT.

The V gene is TRBV5-5, the J gene TRBJ2-7; no clear D gene. This CDR3 region has 9 residues. From germline, CDR1 is SGHKS and CDR2 YYEKEE (reference sequence). V shed 1 base and J shed 11 bases, with 4 bases lying between them. CDR3 DNA: TGTGCCAGCAGCTTGAGTAAGTACTTC. Its protein product is CASSLSKYF.

The chain joins TRBV7-9 to TRBJ2-1; 9 bases match TRBD2. Looked up from germline, CDR1 is SEHNR and CDR2 is FQNEAQ (reference sequence). The CDR3 runs to 15 residues. The V and J ends lost 7 bases and 8 bases, in that order; junction bases with no gene match: 12. The CDR3 sequence is CASTRVAGGSDEQFF. CDR3 coding DNA: TGTGCCAGCACCCGTGTGGCGGGAGGGTCCGATGAGCAGTTCTTC.

J is TRBJ2-3 and V is TRBV29-1; D gene uncertain. The CDR3 loop spans 15 amino acids. Per germline, CDR1 SQVTM and CDR2 ANQGSEA. Trimming removed 0 bases from V and 2 bases from J, with 12 bases in between. CDR3 coding DNA: TGCAGCGTTGAAGATCCTCACTACGACACAGATACGCAGTATTTT. Its protein is CSVEDPHYDTDTQYF.

V usage is TRBV10-3 and J usage is TRBJ1-5; 9 positions match TRBD1. CDR3 size: 12 residues. Germline V gene sequence: CDR1 ENHRY, CDR2 SYGVKD. V shed 8 bases and J 6 bases; nucleotides not matched to a gene: 2. This CDR3 reads CAIGTGTQPQHF. The CDR3 DNA reads as TGTGCCATCGGGACAGGGACTCAGCCCCAGCATTTT.

The chain joins TRBV4-2 to TRBJ2-1; 10 bases line up with TRBD2. This CDR3 has 18 residues. V shed 0 bases and J 2 bases; nucleotides not matched to a gene: 7. The germline V gene encodes CDR1 LGHNA and CDR2 YNFKEQ. The CDR3, as DNA: TGTGCCAGCAGCCAAGATCCTGAGCGGGAGGGAACCTACAATGAGCAGTTCTTC. This encodes CASSQDPEREGTYNEQFF.

This chain joins TRBV10-2 and TRBJ1-1; D perhaps matches TRBD1 (5 bases). Germline lookup yields CDR1 WSHSY and CDR2 SAAADI. V gave up 6 bases and J gave up 4 bases, with 21 bases separating them. CDR3 length equals 16 residues. In DNA form, the CDR3 reads TGCGCCAGCAGCCCTTCCGGGGGAATGCGGTTCACTGAAGCTTTCTTT. Protein sequence: CASSPSGGMRFTEAFF.

This rearrangement joins TRBV5-1 to TRBJ2-7; tentatively, D is TRBD2 (6 bases). This CDR3 has 14 amino acids. The V end lost 7 bases, the J end lost 5 bases, and 19 bases lay between the germline ends. Germline loops: CDR1 SGHRS, CDR2 YFSETQ. CDR3 sequence reads: CASARTGGTHEQYF. DNA for the CDR3: TGCGCCAGCGCCCGAACAGGAGGGACCCACGAGCAGTACTTC.

The chain couples TRBV14 to TRBJ2-7, with D perhaps TRBD2 (5 bases). The germline V and J ends were trimmed by 4 bases and 4 bases, with 5 bases remaining between them. The CDR3 has 11 amino acids. Germline CDR1 reads SGHDN; CDR2 reads FVKESK. CDR3 residues: CASSREYEQYF. Here the CDR3 DNA reads TGTGCCAGCAGCCGGGAGTACGAGCAGTACTTC.

This rearrangement joins TRBV5-1 to TRBJ2-7; 8 nucleotides match TRBD2. J lost 4 bases, V lost 7 bases, and 7 bases had no gene match. From germline, CDR1 is SGHRS and CDR2 YFSETQ. CDR3 size: 13 residues. CDR3 sequence (DNA): TGCGCCAGCTCAGGACTAGCCGGTTACGAGCAGTACTTC. Its protein product is CASSGLAGYEQYF.

The chain is built from TRBV9 and TRBJ1-1; a weak D match, TRBD1 (5 bases). The V end lost 4 bases, the J end lost 3 bases, and 19 bases lay between the germline ends. Germline V lookup: CDR1 SGDLS, CDR2 YYNGEE. There are 16 residues in the CDR3. The CDR3 sequence: CASSHNIKEGHTEAFF. DNA of the CDR3: TGTGCCAGCAGCCACAATATTAAGGAGGGGCACACTGAAGCTTTCTTT.

The chain recombines TRBV5-1 with TRBJ2-3; 11 bases line up with TRBD2. CDR3 size: 18 residues. The J segment lost 2 bases and the V segment lost 4 bases, leaving 12 bases of the junction unmatched. Germline CDR1 and CDR2: SGHRS and YFSETQ. In DNA, the CDR3 is TGCGCCAGCAGCGGGCCTTCCGGGACTAGCGGTCCCACAGATACGCAGTATTTT. This sequence encodes CASSGPSGTSGPTDTQYF.